One and the same sample provided the 2 T cell receptor beta chains below, sequenced in a study of T cell repertoires in cytomegalovirus infection (dated by TCRdb to between 2017 and 2020). Sequencing used an Illumina HiSeq 1500. TCRdb ran its own pipeline on the public reads, namely fastp trimming at Q25 and MiXCR clone calling, and kept in-frame beta chains. Rows with a matching CDR3 protein are joined into one entry that keeps the most common DNA and genes. For this sample the table gives around 550,000 distinct CDR3 sequences, of which 26% were detected only once. The ten most abundant clones make up about 12% of the sample. The specimen was PBMCs. Source of these receptors: a human donor in good health (CMV status not recorded). Some clones in this sample may be carry-over from other donors' samples.

V is TRBV7-2 and J is TRBJ1-1; the D gene is possibly TRBD1 (5 bases). V lost 5 bases and J 3 bases, leaving 19 bases between the germline ends. This CDR3 has 16 amino acids. From germline, CDR1 is SGHTA and CDR2 FQGNSA. The CDR3 reads CASSPGGVGFYTEAFF. The CDR3 DNA reads TGTGCCAGCAGCCCCGGGGGTGTCGGTTTTTACACTGAAGCTTTCTTT.

The chain is built from TRBV11-2 and TRBJ2-1, with 11 bases aligning to TRBD2. V lost 2 bases to trimming and J lost 8 bases; unmatched junction nucleotides: 14. Germline V gene sequence: CDR1 SGHAT, CDR2 FQNNGV. The CDR3 sequence is 18 residues long. The CDR3: CASSLIFLAGGDGHEQFF. In DNA form, the CDR3 reads TGTGCCAGCAGCTTAATATTCCTAGCGGGAGGAGACGGCCATGAGCAGTTCTTC.